This entry lists 12 T cell receptor beta chains sequenced from one sample in a study of spatial heterogeneity in lung cancer. Specified time point: sample taken at primary tumor resection. Study-wide points: Expanded intratumoral alpha and beta TCR counts tracked tumor mutation counts.

For these receptors, no antigen is known. From the 5' RACE reads, TCRdb called clonotypes with MiXCR, one entry per CDR3 protein. The sample lists 13,000 or so distinct CDR3 sequences; around 5.6% were seen once. The source material was lung tumor tissue, sampled at surgery. Receptors originate from a female donor with early-stage non-small cell lung cancer.

In its sample, this clonotype is medium-sized. CDR3 sequence reads: CASSPDRGRQSGEKLFF. The CDR3 DNA follows: TGTGCCAGCAGCCCAGACAGGGGGCGACAGTCCGGTGAAAAACTGTTTTTT. The chain couples TRBV3-1 to TRBJ1-4; 10 bases are a match to TRBD1. Germline-derived CDR1 and CDR2 are LGHDT and YNNKEL (reference sequence). The CDR3 length is 17 residues. V lost 4 bases to trimming and J lost 7 bases; unmatched junction nucleotides: 12.

This clonotype was found many times. V gene TRBV4-1 combines with J gene TRBJ1-6; no reliable D call. Germline-derived CDR1 and CDR2 are MGHRA and YSYEKL. CDR3 length equals 14 residues. Trimming removed 0 bases at V and 11 bases at J, with 11 bases between. The CDR3 region is CASSQETGFTPLHF. CDR3 bases: TGCGCCAGCAGCCAAGAAACGGGTTTTACACCCCTCCACTTT.

The chain links TRBV6-6 to TRBJ2-2; the D call may be TRBD1 or TRBD2 (5 bases each). Per the germline V gene, CDR1 is MNHNY and CDR2 is SVGAGI (reference sequence). This CDR3 comprises 15 residues. The V end was cut by 6 bases, the J end by 0 bases, with 11 bases between. DNA of the CDR3: TGTGCCAGCAGGCGTGGGGGAGCGAACACCGGGGAGCTGTTTTTT. Translation: CASRRGGANTGELFF.

This clonotype was found many times. V gene TRBV5-1 combines with J gene TRBJ1-1; a weak D match, TRBD1 (6 bases). Germline V gene sequence: CDR1 SGHRS, CDR2 YFSETQ. The CDR3 has 14 residues. The germline V and J ends were trimmed by 3 bases and 4 bases, with 13 bases remaining between them. The CDR3 DNA sequence: TGCGCCAGCAGCTGGGGGGCCCCTGGCACTGAAGCTTTCTTT. It translates to CASSWGAPGTEAFF.

This clonotype was seen many times. The J gene is TRBJ1-4, the V gene TRBV5-1; the D gene is possibly TRBD1 (6 bases). Germline-derived CDR1 and CDR2 are SGHRS and YFSETQ. The germline V and J ends were trimmed by 0 bases and 0 bases, with 12 bases remaining between them. The CDR3 covers 17 residues. The CDR3 nucleotides read TGCGCCAGCAGCTTGGGGGGGGCCGGTGCAACTAATGAAAAACTGTTTTTT. Translated: CASSLGGAGATNEKLFF.

This clonotype has a count of ten or more. This chain uses TRBV11-3 with TRBJ2-1; no clear D. CDR3 size: 12 residues. Trimming removed 0 bases from V and 10 bases from J, with 7 bases in between. CDR1 is SGHNT and CDR2 is YENEEA in the germline V gene. The CDR3 spells CASSLERQEQFF. CDR3 DNA: TGTGCCAGCAGCTTAGAGCGGCAGGAGCAGTTCTTC.

Many counts were recorded for this clonotype. The chain links TRBV12-3 or TRBV12-4 to TRBJ2-2; TRBD1 aligns across 9 bases. The CDR3 length is 17 residues. The V and J ends lost 8 bases and 0 bases, in that order; junction bases with no gene match: 10. The CDR3 sequence: CASRLGQGLTNTGELFF. The CDR3 DNA sequence: TGTGCCAGCCGATTGGGACAGGGTCTAACGAACACCGGGGAGCTGTTTTTT.

This clonotype appeared many times. V gene TRBV3-1 combines with J gene TRBJ2-1, with D perhaps assigned TRBD1 or TRBD2 (5 bases each). The V gene's germline CDR1 is LGHDT and CDR2 YNNKEL (reference sequence). The CDR3 covers 13 residues. Trimming shortened V by 8 bases and J by 5 bases, and 13 bases separated the two germline ends. Here the CDR3 reads CASAWDGNNEQFF. As DNA, the CDR3 is TGTGCCAGCGCCTGGGACGGCAACAATGAGCAGTTCTTC.

This clonotype has a count of ten or more. The V call is TRBV5-6, the J call TRBJ2-3; weak D call: TRBD2 (6 bases). The V gene's germline CDR1 is SGHDT and CDR2 YYEEEE. Trimming left V 5 bases short and J 4 bases short, with 14 bases between. This CDR3 has 14 residues. The CDR3 sequence is CASRFLTGADTQYF. The CDR3 DNA sequence: TGTGCCAGCAGGTTTTTGACGGGGGCAGATACGCAGTATTTT. The full variable domain, rest sourced from reference TRBV5-6 and TRBJ2-3, is DAGVTQSPTHLIKTRGQQVTLRCSPKSGHDTVSWYQQALGQGPQFIFQYYEEEERQRGNFPDRFSGHQFPNYSSELNVNALLLGDSALYLCASRFLTGADTQYFGPGTRLTVL.

The sample holds many counts of this clonotype. The V call is TRBV6-6, the J call TRBJ1-4; D not resolved. The CDR3 contains 12 residues. In germline, CDR1 is MNHNY, CDR2 SVGAGI (reference sequence). Between the trimmed V and J ends, which lost 7 bases and 0 bases, there was a span of 3 bases. The CDR3, as DNA: TGTGCCAGCATGGCAACTAATGAAAAACTGTTTTTT. It yields the protein CASMATNEKLFF.

Ten or more counts support this clonotype. The chain has TRBV6-5 and TRBJ1-1; D ambiguous. The CDR3 is made up of 15 amino acids. Deletions cut 0 bases from V and 5 bases from J, with 13 bases between. Germline values: CDR1 MNHEY, CDR2 SVGAGI. The CDR3 protein is CASSYSSGVLTEAFF. In nucleotides, the CDR3 is TGTGCCAGCAGTTACTCGAGTGGGGTTCTTACTGAAGCTTTCTTT.

Ten or more counts support this clonotype. The V gene is TRBV24-1, the J gene TRBJ2-3; tentatively, D is TRBD2 (5 bases). CDR1 is KGHDR, CDR2 SFDVKD, per germline. The CDR3 spans 15 residues. V was pared by 3 bases and J by 7 bases, with 16 bases between. CDR3 protein: CATSDPKAREYTQYF. The CDR3 DNA follows: TGTGCCACCAGTGATCCGAAAGCGAGGGAGTATACGCAGTATTTT.